The 11 T cell receptor beta chains below were found in one sample sequenced in a study of blood T cells in healthy people across ages. Primers used in a second PCR of roughly 7 to 11 cycles were a sample-barcoded 5' primer and a J-beta primer mix. TCRdb called the 5' RACE reads again in MiXCR, with one record for every CDR3 protein. The top ten clones hold 11% of a sample with 1.5 million to 2 million distinct CDR3 sequences, around 36% of them seen once. The specimen sequenced was blood. The receptors were gathered from a woman between 25 and 40 years old in good health.

Only a few counts were recorded for this clonotype. The chain is built from TRBV9 and TRBJ2-5; weak D call: TRBD1 (6 bases). Germline V gives CDR1 SGDLS, CDR2 YYNGEE. V lost 5 bases and J 3 bases, leaving 29 bases between the germline ends. This CDR3 is built from 19 residues. The chain's CDR3 is CASSAGLVTGSYSEETQYF. The CDR3 DNA follows: TGTGCCAGCAGTGCCGGGTTGGTAACAGGGTCCTACAGCGAAGAGACCCAGTACTTC.

The sample holds many counts of this clonotype. The chain couples TRBV6-4 to TRBJ2-3; D is possibly TRBD1 (7 bases). The V end was cut by 4 bases, the J end by 1 base, with 18 bases between. Per the germline V gene, CDR1 is MRHNA and CDR2 is SNTAGT. CDR3 size: 17 residues. The CDR3: CASSVSPGGTGTDTQYF. CDR3 in DNA: TGTGCCAGCAGTGTTTCCCCTGGCGGGACAGGCACAGATACGCAGTATTTT.

This clonotype was picked up many times. The chain uses TRBV5-1 and TRBJ2-3; 10 bases map to TRBD2. In germline, CDR1 is SGHRS, CDR2 YFSETQ. The CDR3 extends over 15 amino acids. J gave up 4 bases and V 5 bases, and 7 bases lay outside the gene matches. The CDR3 region is CASSYSGRTPDTQYF. The CDR3 nucleotides are TGCGCCAGCAGTTATAGCGGGAGGACCCCAGATACGCAGTATTTT.

This clonotype was recorded at least ten times. The chain recombines TRBV4-1 with TRBJ2-7, with no clear D. Germline CDR1 is MGHRA and CDR2 is YSYEKL. V gave up 5 bases and J gave up 0 bases, with 11 bases separating them. This CDR3 comprises 14 residues. The CDR3, as DNA: TGCGCCAGCAGCGCCGAGGCCACCTCCTACGAGCAGTACTTC. It specifies CASSAEATSYEQYF.

Remarks on this clonotype: Relative to the germline gene, one junction end is altered; a read error may explain this. The chain has TRBV20-1 and TRBJ2-7; the D gene is possibly TRBD2 (5 bases). Germline CDR1 reads DFQATT; CDR2 reads SNEGSKA (reference sequence). The CDR3 runs to 14 residues. The chain's CDR3 is CSTRDRVSGYEQYF. In nucleotides, the CDR3 is TGCAGTACTAGAGATCGGGTGAGCGGCTACGAGCAGTACTTC.

This clonotype was counted only a few times. This chain joins TRBV30 and TRBJ2-5; D ambiguous. The CDR3 is 11 amino acids. Trimming took off 3 bases at V and 5 bases at J, with 7 bases between the two ends. CDR1 GTSNPN and CDR2 SVGIG come from the germline V gene (reference sequence). The CDR3 bases are TGTGCCTGGAGGGGTTCGGAGACCCAGTACTTC. Encoded protein: CAWRGSETQYF.

A word on this clonotype: Its ends do not fully match the called genes, so a read error is possible. For the CDR3, the DNA is TGTGCTAGTAGTTTGGTACCCAGGGGGCGGAGGAGGCACAATGAGCAGTTCTTC. This encodes CASSLVPRGRRRHNEQFF. The chain combines TRBV12-5 with TRBJ2-1; 8 bases line up with TRBD1. The CDR3 is 18 residues long. Germline loops: CDR1 LGHNT, CDR2 FRNRAP.

This chain uses TRBV3-1 with TRBJ2-1; 9 bases are a match to TRBD1. The CDR3 totals 15 residues. CDR1 and CDR2 from the germline V gene are LGHDT and YNNKEL (reference sequence). The V and J ends lost 0 bases and 9 bases, in that order; junction bases with no gene match: 6. Here the CDR3 reads CASSQEGQGNSEQFF. CDR3 coding DNA: TGTGCCAGCAGCCAAGAGGGACAGGGTAACAGTGAGCAGTTCTTC.

V is TRBV5-4 and J is TRBJ2-5, with D perhaps TRBD1 or TRBD2 (5 bases each). Trimming cost V 4 bases and J 4 bases, with 20 bases left between them. The CDR3 spans 16 residues. Per the germline V gene, CDR1 is SGHNT and CDR2 is YYREEE (reference sequence). The chain's CDR3 is CASSIKSGTQGETQYF. CDR3 nucleotide sequence: TGTGCCAGCAGCATTAAGTCCGGGACCCAGGGAGAGACCCAGTACTTC.

This chain connects TRBV20-1 to TRBJ2-3, with 12 bases that match TRBD1. This CDR3 is built from 16 residues. Germline assignment: CDR1 DFQATT and CDR2 SNEGSKA (reference sequence). The V gene end was trimmed by 3 bases and the J gene end by 2 bases; junction bases not matched to a gene: 6. The CDR3 here is CSARGQGAWDTDTQYF. The CDR3 DNA is TGCAGTGCTAGGGGACAGGGGGCTTGGGACACAGATACGCAGTATTTT.

In this sample, this clonotype turned up a few times. V and J are TRBV4-1 and TRBJ2-5; D is perhaps TRBD2 (5 bases). The CDR3 consists of 15 residues. In germline, CDR1 is MGHRA, CDR2 YSYEKL. V lost 4 bases, J lost 5 bases, and 17 bases lay in between. The CDR3 is CASSPTRRGIETQYF. CDR3 DNA: TGCGCCAGCAGCCCCACCCGTCGGGGTATTGAGACCCAGTACTTC.